This T cell receptor (beta chain) emerged from a study of blood T cell repertoires in COVID-19. Study-wide background: From the United States, Italy and Spain came samples of acute and convalescent COVID-19.

This clone was counted once. V dropped 3 bases and J dropped 0 bases, with 14 bases sitting between them. Germline V gives CDR1 MNHEY, CDR2 SMNVEV (reference sequence). The CDR3 is made up of 17 amino acids. The data were produced by immunoSEQ multiplex PCR, yet TCRdb's version contains in-frame clones alone and is incomplete. The sample contains 55,000 to 95,000 clones, around four fifths of which appear only once. The specimen was peripheral blood. The sequence derives from an older woman with acute or convalescent COVID-19. This chain links TRBV27 with TRBJ2-2, with TRBD2 as a possible D gene (6 bases). This CDR3 is CASSLTRFTANTGELFF. CDR3 nucleotide sequence: TGTGCCAGCAGTTTGACTAGATTTACGGCGAACACCGGGGAGCTGTTTTTT.